Listed below are T cell receptor beta chains from one sample, sequenced in a study of blood T cell repertoires in COVID-19. TCRdb keeps only in-frame clones here, not all; method: immunoSEQ multiplex PCR. The profile shows about 240,000 clones, 65% to 90% of them singletons. Sequenced material: peripheral blood. These TCRs come from a man aged 50 to 59 with COVID-19, enrolled during active disease. The CDR3 runs from the conserved cysteine through the conserved F or W. D genes are given only for firm matches. Clone size, where shown, is once, few, many, or a class for clones that have expanded.

TRBV2	TRBJ1-2	-	-	11	CASTTTGLHTF	TGTGCCAGCACCACCACAGGGCTGCACACCTTC
TRBV14	TRBJ2-3	-	once	15	CASSQDPIEGDTQYF	TGTGCCAGCAGCCAAGACCCCATTGAGGGAGATACGCAGTATTTT
TRBV24-1	TRBJ2-1	-	-	16	CATSDTRGVSYNEQFF	TGTGCCACCAGTGATACCAGGGGGGTGAGCTACAATGAGCAGTTCTTC
TRBV24-1	TRBJ2-7	TRBD2	-	14	CATSGAGGPGEQYF	TGTGCCACCAGTGGAGCGGGGGGGCCGGGCGAGCAGTACTTC
TRBV18	TRBJ2-5	-	-	14	CASSPSQFTETQYF	TGTGCCAGCTCACCAAGTCAGTTTACAGAGACCCAGTACTTC
TRBV19	TRBJ1-3	-	-	15	CASSAVHWPGNTIYF	TGTGCCAGTAGTGCGGTCCATTGGCCTGGAAACACCATATATTTT
TRBV6-2/TRBV6-3	TRBJ2-2	TRBD2	-	15	CASSYSGGANGELFF	TGTGCCAGCAGTTACTCCGGGGGGGCGAACGGGGAGCTGTTTTTT
TRBV6-5	TRBJ2-3	TRBD2	-	14	CASSLGPGRGTQYF	TGTGCCAGCAGTTTGGGCCCCGGGAGGGGTACGCAGTATTTT
TRBV10-2	TRBJ1-2	-	-	13	CASSEYRSEGYTF	TGCGCCAGCAGTGAGTACCGCTCGGAGGGCTACACCTTC
TRBV19	TRBJ1-5	-	-	14	CASSADSAYQPQHF	TGTGCCAGTAGTGCAGACAGTGCCTATCAGCCCCAGCATTTT
TRBV5-4	TRBJ2-1	TRBD1	-	15	CASSLGQGITHEQFF	TGTGCCAGCAGCTTGGGACAGGGGATTACACATGAGCAGTTCTTC
TRBV7-3	TRBJ2-3	TRBD2	-	15	CASSPPGGGTDTQYF	TGTGCCAGCAGCCCCCCGGGGGGAGGCACAGATACGCAGTATTTT
TRBV14	TRBJ1-5	-	-	15	CASSQEAGPDQPQHF	TGTGCCAGCAGCCAAGAGGCAGGGCCGGACCAGCCCCAGCATTTT
TRBV7-3	TRBJ2-1	TRBD1	once	21	CASSPLRGDRGRLFTYNEQFF	TGTGCCAGCAGCCCATTAAGGGGGGACAGGGGTCGGCTCTTCACCTACAATGAGCAGTTCTTC
TRBV25-1	TRBJ2-7	TRBD1	many	16	CASSDTRTGRTYEQYF	TGTGCCAGCAGTGACACAAGGACAGGGCGCACCTACGAGCAGTACTTC
TRBV5-1	TRBJ2-3	TRBD2	-	17	CASSRITSGGALDTQYF	TGCGCCAGCAGTCGAATTACTAGCGGGGGGGCGTTAGATACGCAGTATTTT
TRBV4-3	TRBJ2-2	-	-	18	CASSQVYIRALNTGELFF	TGCGCCAGCAGCCAAGTTTATATCAGGGCCCTGAACACCGGGGAGCTGTTTTTT
TRBV7-9	TRBJ2-3	TRBD1	few	14	CASSLTGSTDTQYF	TGTGCCAGCAGCCTGACAGGGAGCACAGATACGCAGTATTTT
TRBV7-3	TRBJ2-7	TRBD2	-	15	CASSLAGASTYEQYF	TGTGCCAGCTCCCTAGCGGGGGCCTCAACCTACGAGCAGTACTTC
TRBV2	TRBJ1-5	TRBD1	-	14	CASSRQGAAQPQHF	TGTGCCAGCAGTAGGCAGGGGGCGGCTCAGCCCCAGCATTTT
TRBV5-8	TRBJ1-2	TRBD1	-	15	CASSHPGQNLVGYTF	TGTGCCAGCAGCCACCCGGGACAGAATCTGGTTGGCTACACCTTC
TRBV7-2	TRBJ1-2	-	-	14	CASSLVGANYGYTF	TGTGCCAGCAGCTTGGTGGGCGCAAACTATGGCTACACCTTC
TRBV9	TRBJ1-1	TRBD1	many	16	CASSSPTDRENTEAFF	TGTGCCAGCAGCTCCCCCACGGACAGGGAAAACACTGAAGCTTTCTTT
TRBV27	TRBJ1-2	-	once	15	CASSLRGWGNYGYTF	TGTGCCAGCAGTTTGAGGGGGTGGGGGAACTATGGCTACACCTTC
TRBV5-1	TRBJ1-6	TRBD1	-	16	CASSPRTGSRNSPLHF	TGCGCCAGCAGCCCCAGGACAGGGTCTCGAAATTCACCCCTCCACTTT
TRBV12-3/TRBV12-4	TRBJ2-7	-	-	13	CASSLGQSYEQYF	TGTGCCAGCAGTCTAGGACAGTCCTACGAGCAGTACTTC
TRBV27	TRBJ1-4	TRBD1	few	18	CASSSGRQGRMTSEKLFF	TGTGCCAGCAGTTCCGGGAGACAGGGAAGAATGACTAGTGAAAAACTGTTTTTT
TRBV9	TRBJ2-3	-	-	15	CASSVVYEGTDTQYF	TGTGCCAGCAGCGTAGTCTATGAAGGCACAGATACGCAGTATTTT
TRBV5-1	TRBJ1-1	-	-	11	CASSLGGEAFF	TGCGCCAGCAGCTTGGGGGGCGAAGCTTTCTTT
TRBV28	TRBJ2-5	TRBD1	-	16	CASSGRDRGLWETQYF	TGTGCCAGCAGTGGCCGGGACAGGGGGCTTTGGGAGACCCAGTACTTC
TRBV7-9	TRBJ2-4	TRBD1	-	14	CASEGQGTKNIQYF	TGTGCCAGCGAGGGACAGGGTACCAAAAACATTCAGTACTTC
TRBV7-9	TRBJ1-5	TRBD1	-	15	CASSEGQGARQPQHF	TGTGCCAGCAGCGAAGGACAGGGGGCCCGGCAGCCCCAGCATTTT
TRBV10-3	TRBJ2-3	-	once	13	CAISSSGTDTQYF	TGTGCCATCAGTTCTAGCGGCACAGATACGCAGTATTTT
TRBV28	TRBJ2-3	TRBD1	-	15	CAIATAGQGSDTQYF	TGTGCCATCGCGACCGCGGGACAGGGTTCAGATACGCAGTATTTT
TRBV30	TRBJ2-6	-	-	14	CAQGGRSGANVLTF	TGTGCCCAAGGGGGTCGCTCTGGGGCCAACGTCCTGACTTTC
TRBV4-1	TRBJ1-2	-	-	14	CASSHPRGGNGYTF	TGCGCCAGCAGCCATCCTAGGGGCGGAAATGGCTACACCTTC
TRBV29-1	TRBJ2-5	TRBD1	-	16	CSVIRGTGQFQETQYF	TGCAGCGTTATTAGGGGAACGGGACAGTTCCAAGAGACCCAGTACTTC
TRBV12-3/TRBV12-4	TRBJ1-2	TRBD1	-	13	CASSRTGALGYTF	TGTGCCAGCAGTCGGACAGGGGCCCTTGGCTACACCTTC
TRBV6-5	TRBJ1-5	TRBD1	-	13	CASSTQGGQPQHF	TGTGCCAGCAGTACCCAGGGGGGACAGCCCCAGCATTTT
TRBV25-1	TRBJ2-7	TRBD1	-	15	CASSRDRGPQDEQYF	TGTGCCAGCAGTAGGGACAGGGGGCCCCAGGACGAGCAGTACTTC